Described below is a single T cell receptor (beta chain) sequence and its context. The sample originates from a study of blood T cell repertoires in COVID-19. Across the study: T cells, B-cell-depleted T cells, or PBMCs provided the cDNA or gDNA that served as material.

The protocol was immunoSEQ multiplex PCR, while the TCRdb copy is restricted to in-frame clones and leaves out a portion. In the table there are around 200,000 clones, over 70% of which are singletons. The receptor comes from a man between 45 and 60 years old with active or convalescent COVID-19. Source material: peripheral blood.

The CDR3 region has the DNA TGTGCCAGCAGCCGAGCGGGAGGCCCCACAGATACGCAGTATTTT. Residues: CASSRAGGPTDTQYF. The J gene is TRBJ2-3, the V gene TRBV3-1 (or the pseudogene TRBV3-2); 9 bases line up with TRBD2. Trimming removed 4 bases from V and 2 bases from J; junction bases left unmatched: 4. CDR1 and CDR2 (germline): LGHDT, YNNKEL (reference sequence). The CDR3 contains 15 residues.